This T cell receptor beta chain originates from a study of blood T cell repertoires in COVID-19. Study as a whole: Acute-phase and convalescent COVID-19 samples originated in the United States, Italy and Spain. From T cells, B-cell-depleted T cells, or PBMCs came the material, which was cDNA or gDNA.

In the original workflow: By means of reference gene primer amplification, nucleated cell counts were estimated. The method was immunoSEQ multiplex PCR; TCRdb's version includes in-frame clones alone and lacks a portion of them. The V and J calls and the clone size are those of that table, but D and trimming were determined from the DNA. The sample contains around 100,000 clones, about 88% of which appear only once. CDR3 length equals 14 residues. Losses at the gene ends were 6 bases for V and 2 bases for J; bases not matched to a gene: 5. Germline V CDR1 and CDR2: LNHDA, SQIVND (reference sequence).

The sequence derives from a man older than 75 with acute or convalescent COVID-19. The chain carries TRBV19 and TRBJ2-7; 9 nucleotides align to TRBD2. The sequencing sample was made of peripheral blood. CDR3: CASRDLAGPYEQYF. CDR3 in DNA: TGTGCCAGTAGGGATCTAGCGGGACCCTACGAGCAGTACTTC. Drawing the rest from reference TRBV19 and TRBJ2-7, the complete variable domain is DGGITQSPKYLFRKEGQNVTLSCEQNLNHDAMYWYRQDPGQGLRLIYYSQIVNDFQKGDIAEGYSVSREKKESFPLTVTSAQKNPTAFYLCASRDLAGPYEQYFGPGTRLTVT.